Sequencing of this T cell receptor beta chain was carried out in a study of long-term antiretroviral therapy in people with HIV. Background on the study: Sampling started about a decade before the 2015 immediate-ART recommendation.

V dropped 1 base and J dropped 4; count of bases not matched to a gene: 8. The germline V gene has CDR1 SQVTM and CDR2 ANQGSEA. The CDR3 length is 15 residues. Study findings and constraints: Once patients were on ART, diversity went higher but still fell short of transplant donor controls. Blood sampling spanned 2004 to 2017, possibly under older ART regimens.

Version v3.0 of the immunoSEQ assay ran at survey level. Using immunoSEQ multiplex PCR, the repertoire was profiled, and TCRdb retains in-frame clones only, with some absent. The table lists 31,000 or so clones, roughly 96% of them singletons. Each donor provided at least one pre-ART PBMC sample and at least two post-ART PBMC samples. To note about this clone: Antigen specificity is unknown.

The chain combines TRBV29-1 with TRBJ2-7, with 9 positions matching TRBD2. The receptor's source is a man younger than 40 with HIV. The sequencing here drew on unsorted PBMCs, taken approximately 6.6 years after starting antiretroviral therapy. CDR3 sequence reads: CSVEGTGLAGYEQYF. The DNA for the CDR3 is TGCAGCGTTGAAGGGACGGGACTAGCAGGGTACGAGCAGTACTTC.